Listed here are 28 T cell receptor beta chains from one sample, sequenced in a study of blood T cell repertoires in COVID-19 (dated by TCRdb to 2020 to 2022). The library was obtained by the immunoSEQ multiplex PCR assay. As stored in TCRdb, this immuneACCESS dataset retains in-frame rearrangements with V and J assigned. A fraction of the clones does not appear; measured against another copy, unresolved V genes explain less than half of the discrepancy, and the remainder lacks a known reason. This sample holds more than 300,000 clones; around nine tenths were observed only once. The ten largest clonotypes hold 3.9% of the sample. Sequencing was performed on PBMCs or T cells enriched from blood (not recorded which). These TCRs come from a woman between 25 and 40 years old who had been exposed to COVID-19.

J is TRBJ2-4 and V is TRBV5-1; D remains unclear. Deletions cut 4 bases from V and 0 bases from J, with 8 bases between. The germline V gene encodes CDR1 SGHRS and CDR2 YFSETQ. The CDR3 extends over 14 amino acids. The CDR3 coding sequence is TGCGCCAGCAGCGTACCAGGAGCCAAAAACATTCAGTACTTC. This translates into CASSVPGAKNIQYF. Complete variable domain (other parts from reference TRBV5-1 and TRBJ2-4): KAGVTQTPRYLIKTRGQQVTLSCSPISGHRSVSWYQQTPGQGLQFLFEYFSETQRNKGNFPGRFSGRQFSNSRSEMNVSTLELGDSALYLCASSVPGAKNIQYFGAGTRLSVL.

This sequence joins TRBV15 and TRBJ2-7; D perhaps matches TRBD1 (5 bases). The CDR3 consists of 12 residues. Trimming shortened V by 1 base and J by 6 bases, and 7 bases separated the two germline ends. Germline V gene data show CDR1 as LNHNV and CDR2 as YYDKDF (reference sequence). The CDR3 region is CATSRVQGEQYF. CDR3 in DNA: TGTGCCACCAGCAGAGTGCAGGGCGAGCAGTACTTC.

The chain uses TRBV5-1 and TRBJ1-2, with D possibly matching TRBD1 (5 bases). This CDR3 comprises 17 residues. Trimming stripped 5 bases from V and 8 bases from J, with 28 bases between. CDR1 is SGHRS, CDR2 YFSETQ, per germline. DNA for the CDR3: TGCGCCAGCAGTTTCACTTCAAGTTCTACAGGAAGAGGAGGCTACACCTTC. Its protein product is CASSFTSSSTGRGGYTF.

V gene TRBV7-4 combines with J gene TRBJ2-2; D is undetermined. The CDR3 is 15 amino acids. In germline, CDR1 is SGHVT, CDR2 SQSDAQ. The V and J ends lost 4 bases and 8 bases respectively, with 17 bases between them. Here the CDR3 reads CASSSPPEPWGELFF. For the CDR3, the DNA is TGTGCCAGCAGCTCCCCCCCCGAGCCGTGGGGGGAGCTGTTTTTT.

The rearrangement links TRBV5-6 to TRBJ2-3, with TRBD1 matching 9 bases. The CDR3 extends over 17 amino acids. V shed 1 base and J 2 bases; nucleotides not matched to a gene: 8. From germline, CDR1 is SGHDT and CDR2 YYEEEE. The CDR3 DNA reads TGTGCCAGCAGCTTGTTGGGGGACAGGGTGTTCACAGATACGCAGTATTTT. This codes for CASSLLGDRVFTDTQYF.

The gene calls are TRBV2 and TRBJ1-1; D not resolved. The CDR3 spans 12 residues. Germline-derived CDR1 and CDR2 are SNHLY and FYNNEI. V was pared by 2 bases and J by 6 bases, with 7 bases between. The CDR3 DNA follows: TGTGCCAGCAGTGAATTGGGCGCTGAAGCTTTCTTT. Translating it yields CASSELGAEAFF.

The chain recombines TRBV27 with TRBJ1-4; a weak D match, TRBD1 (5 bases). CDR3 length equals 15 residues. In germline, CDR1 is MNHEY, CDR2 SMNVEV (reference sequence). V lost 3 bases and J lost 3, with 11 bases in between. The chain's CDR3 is CASSFQPRANEKLFF. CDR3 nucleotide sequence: TGTGCCAGCAGTTTCCAGCCCAGGGCTAATGAAAAACTGTTTTTT. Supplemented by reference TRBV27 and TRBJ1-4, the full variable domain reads EAQVTQNPRYLITVTGKKLTVTCSQNMNHEYMSWYRQDPGLGLRQIYYSMNVEVTDKGDVPEGYKVSRKEKRNFPLILESPSPNQTSLYFCASSFQPRANEKLFFGSGTQLSVL.

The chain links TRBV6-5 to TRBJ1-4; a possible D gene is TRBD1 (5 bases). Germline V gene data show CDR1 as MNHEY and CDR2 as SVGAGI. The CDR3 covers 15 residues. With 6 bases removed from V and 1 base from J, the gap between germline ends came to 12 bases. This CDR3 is CASRVRQLTNEKLFF. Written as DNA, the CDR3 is TGTGCCAGCAGAGTCAGACAGTTAACTAATGAAAAACTGTTTTTT.

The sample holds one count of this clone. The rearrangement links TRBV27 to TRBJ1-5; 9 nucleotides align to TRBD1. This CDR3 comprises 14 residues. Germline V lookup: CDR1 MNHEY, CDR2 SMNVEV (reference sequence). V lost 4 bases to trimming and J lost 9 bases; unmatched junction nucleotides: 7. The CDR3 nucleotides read TGTGCCAGCAGTTCCGGACAGGGGAGGAGGCCCCAGCATTTT. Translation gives CASSSGQGRRPQHF.

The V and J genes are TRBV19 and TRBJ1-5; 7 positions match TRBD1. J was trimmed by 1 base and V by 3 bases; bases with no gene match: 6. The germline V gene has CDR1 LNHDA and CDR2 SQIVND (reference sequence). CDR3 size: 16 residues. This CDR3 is CASSILGGVSNQPQHF. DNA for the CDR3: TGTGCCAGTAGTATCTTAGGGGGCGTGAGCAATCAGCCCCAGCATTTT. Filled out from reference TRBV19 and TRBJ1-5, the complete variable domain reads DGGITQSPKYLFRKEGQNVTLSCEQNLNHDAMYWYRQDPGQGLRLIYYSQIVNDFQKGDIAEGYSVSREKKESFPLTVTSAQKNPTAFYLCASSILGGVSNQPQHFGDGTRLSIL.

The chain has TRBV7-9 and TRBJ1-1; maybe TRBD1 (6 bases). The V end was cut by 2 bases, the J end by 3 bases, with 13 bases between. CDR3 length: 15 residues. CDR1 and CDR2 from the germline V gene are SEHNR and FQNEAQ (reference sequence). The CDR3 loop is CASSLKQGLYTEAFF. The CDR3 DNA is TGTGCCAGCAGCTTAAAACAGGGTTTGTACACTGAAGCTTTCTTT.

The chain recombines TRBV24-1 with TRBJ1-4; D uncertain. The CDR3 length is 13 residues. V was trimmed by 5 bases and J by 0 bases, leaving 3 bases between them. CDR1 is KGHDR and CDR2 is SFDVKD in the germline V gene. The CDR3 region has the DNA TGTGCCACCAGTGGAGCAACTAATGAAAAACTGTTTTTT. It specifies CATSGATNEKLFF.

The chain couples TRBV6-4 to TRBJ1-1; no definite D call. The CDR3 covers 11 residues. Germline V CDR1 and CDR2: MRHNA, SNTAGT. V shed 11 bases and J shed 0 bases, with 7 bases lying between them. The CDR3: CASGVNTEAFF. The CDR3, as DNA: TGTGCCTCGGGAGTGAACACTGAAGCTTTCTTT.

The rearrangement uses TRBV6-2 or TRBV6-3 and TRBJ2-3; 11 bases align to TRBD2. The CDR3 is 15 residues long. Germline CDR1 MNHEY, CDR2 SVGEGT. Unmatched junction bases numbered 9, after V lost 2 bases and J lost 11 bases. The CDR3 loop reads CASSYGVSGGGQQYF. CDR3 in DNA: TGTGCCAGCAGTTACGGCGTTAGCGGGGGGGGTCAGCAGTATTTT.

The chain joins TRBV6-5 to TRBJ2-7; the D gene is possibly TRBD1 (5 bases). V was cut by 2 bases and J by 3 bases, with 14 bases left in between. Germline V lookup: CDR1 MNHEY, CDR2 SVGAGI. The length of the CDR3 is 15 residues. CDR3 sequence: CASSYGRVPIYEQYF. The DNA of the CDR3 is TGTGCCAGCAGTTACGGCAGGGTTCCCATCTACGAGCAGTACTTC.

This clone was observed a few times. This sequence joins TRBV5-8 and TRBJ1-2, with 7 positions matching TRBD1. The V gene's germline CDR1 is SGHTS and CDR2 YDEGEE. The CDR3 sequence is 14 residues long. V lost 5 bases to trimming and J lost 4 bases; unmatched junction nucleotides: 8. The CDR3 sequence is CASSRDRVRYGYTF. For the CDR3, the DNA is TGTGCCAGCAGTCGCGACAGGGTACGCTATGGCTACACCTTC.

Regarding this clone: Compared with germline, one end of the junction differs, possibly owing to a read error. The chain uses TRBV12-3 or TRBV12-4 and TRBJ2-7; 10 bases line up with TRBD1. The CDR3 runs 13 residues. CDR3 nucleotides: TGTGCCAGCAGCCCGGGGGGGGACAGGGGTGTTGACTTC. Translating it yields CASSPGGDRGVDF.

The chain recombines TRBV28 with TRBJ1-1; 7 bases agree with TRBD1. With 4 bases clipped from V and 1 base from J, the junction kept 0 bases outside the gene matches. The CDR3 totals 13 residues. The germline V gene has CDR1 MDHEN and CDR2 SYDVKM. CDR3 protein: CASSSGGNTEAFF. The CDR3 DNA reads TGTGCCAGCAGTTCAGGGGGGAACACTGAAGCTTTCTTT. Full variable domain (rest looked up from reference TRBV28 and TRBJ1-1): DVKVTQSSRYLVKRTGEKVFLECVQDMDHENMFWYRQDPGLGLRLIYFSYDVKMKEKGDIPEGYSVSREKKERFSLILESASTNQTSMYLCASSSGGNTEAFFGQGTRLTVV.

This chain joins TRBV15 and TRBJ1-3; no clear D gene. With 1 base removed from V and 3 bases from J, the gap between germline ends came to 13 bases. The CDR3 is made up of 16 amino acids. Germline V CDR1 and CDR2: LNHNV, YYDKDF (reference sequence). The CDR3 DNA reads TGTGCCACCAGCAGAGCTGCAGCGATCGGTGGAAACACCATATATTTT. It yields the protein CATSRAAAIGGNTIYF.

CDR3 nucleotides: TGTGCCAGCAGTTTAAACAGGGGGGGAAAACTGTTTTTT. Residues: CASSLNRGGKLFF. This chain uses TRBV27 with TRBJ1-4, with 8 bases matching TRBD1. V dropped 2 bases and J dropped 10; count of bases not matched to a gene: 3. The CDR3 runs 13 residues. Per the germline V gene, CDR1 is MNHEY and CDR2 is SMNVEV (reference sequence). The whole variable domain, remainder taken from reference TRBV27 and TRBJ1-4, is EAQVTQNPRYLITVTGKKLTVTCSQNMNHEYMSWYRQDPGLGLRQIYYSMNVEVTDKGDVPEGYKVSRKEKRNFPLILESPSPNQTSLYFCASSLNRGGKLFFGSGTQLSVL.

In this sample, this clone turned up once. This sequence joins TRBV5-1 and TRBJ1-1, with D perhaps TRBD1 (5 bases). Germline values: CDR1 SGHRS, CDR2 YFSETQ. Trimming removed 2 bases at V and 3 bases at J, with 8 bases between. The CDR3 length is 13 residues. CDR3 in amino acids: CASSFRVDTEAFF. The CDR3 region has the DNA TGCGCCAGCAGCTTCAGGGTCGACACTGAAGCTTTCTTT.

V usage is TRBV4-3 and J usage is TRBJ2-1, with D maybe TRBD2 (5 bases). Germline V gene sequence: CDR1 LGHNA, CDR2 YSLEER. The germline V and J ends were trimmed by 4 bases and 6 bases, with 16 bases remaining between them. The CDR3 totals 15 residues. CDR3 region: CASSPGLAAFNEQFF. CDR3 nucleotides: TGCGCCAGCAGCCCTGGCCTAGCCGCTTTCAATGAGCAGTTCTTC.

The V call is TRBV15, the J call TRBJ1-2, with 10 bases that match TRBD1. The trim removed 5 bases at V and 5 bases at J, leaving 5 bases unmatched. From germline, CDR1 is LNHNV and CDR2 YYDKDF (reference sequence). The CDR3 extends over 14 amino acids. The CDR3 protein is CATSGGTGAYGYTF. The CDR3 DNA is TGTGCCACCAGCGGGGGGACAGGGGCGTATGGCTACACCTTC. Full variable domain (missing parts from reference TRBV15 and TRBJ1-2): DAMVIQNPRYQVTQFGKPVTLSCSQTLNHNVMYWYQQKSSQAPKLLFHYYDKDFNNEADTPDNFQSRRPNTSFCFLDIRSPGLGDTAMYLCATSGGTGAYGYTFGSGTRLTVV.

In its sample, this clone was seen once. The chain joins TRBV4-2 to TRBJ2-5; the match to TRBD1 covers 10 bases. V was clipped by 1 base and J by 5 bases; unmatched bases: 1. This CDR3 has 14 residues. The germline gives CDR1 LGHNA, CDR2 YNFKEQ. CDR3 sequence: CASSQGQGAETQYF. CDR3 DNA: TGTGCCAGCAGCCAAGGACAGGGGGCGGAGACCCAGTACTTC.

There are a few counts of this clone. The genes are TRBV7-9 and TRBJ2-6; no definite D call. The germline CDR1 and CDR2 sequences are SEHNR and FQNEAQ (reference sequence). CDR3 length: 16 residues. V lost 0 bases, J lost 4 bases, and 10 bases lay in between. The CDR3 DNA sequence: TGTGCCAGCAGCTTAGCAATAGTTGCGGGGGCCAACGTCCTGACTTTC. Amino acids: CASSLAIVAGANVLTF.

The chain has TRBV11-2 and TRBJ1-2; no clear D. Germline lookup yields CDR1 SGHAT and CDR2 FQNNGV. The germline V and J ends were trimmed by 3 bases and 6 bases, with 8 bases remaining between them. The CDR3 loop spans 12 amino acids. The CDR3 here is CASSFGVDGYTF. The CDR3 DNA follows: TGTGCCAGCAGCTTCGGGGTGGATGGCTACACCTTC.

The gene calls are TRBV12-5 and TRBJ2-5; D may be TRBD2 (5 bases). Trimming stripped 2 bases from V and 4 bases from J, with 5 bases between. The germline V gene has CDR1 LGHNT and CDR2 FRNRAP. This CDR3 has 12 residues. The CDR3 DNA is TGTGCTAGTGGTTTGAGCGGAGAGACCCAGTACTTC. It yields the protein CASGLSGETQYF.

Here the CDR3 reads CSVDTRQGTNTGELFF. CDR3 in DNA: TGCAGCGTAGACACTCGACAGGGGACGAACACCGGGGAGCTGTTTTTT. The V call is TRBV29-1, the J call TRBJ2-2; 8 nucleotides line up with TRBD1. Germline CDR1 reads SQVTM; CDR2 reads ANQGSEA. The ends lost 6 bases at V and 0 bases at J; junction bases unmatched: 9. CDR3 length equals 16 residues.